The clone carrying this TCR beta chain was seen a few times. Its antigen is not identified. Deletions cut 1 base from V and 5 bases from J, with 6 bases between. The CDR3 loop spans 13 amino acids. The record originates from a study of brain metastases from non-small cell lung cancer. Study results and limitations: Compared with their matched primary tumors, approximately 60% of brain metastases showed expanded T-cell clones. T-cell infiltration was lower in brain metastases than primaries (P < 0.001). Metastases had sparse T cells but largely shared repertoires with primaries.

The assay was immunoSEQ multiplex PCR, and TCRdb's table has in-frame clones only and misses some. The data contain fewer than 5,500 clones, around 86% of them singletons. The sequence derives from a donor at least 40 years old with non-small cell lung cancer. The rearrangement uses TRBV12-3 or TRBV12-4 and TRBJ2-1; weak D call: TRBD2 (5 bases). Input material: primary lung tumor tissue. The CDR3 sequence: CASSLGLNNEQFF. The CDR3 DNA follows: TGTGCCAGCAGTTTAGGACTAAACAATGAGCAGTTCTTC.